This T cell receptor (beta chain) was sequenced during a study of human T cells and chemical hapten exposure. The wider study: Diphenylcyclopropenone was administered weekly to the scalp of patients throughout the approximately 25-week study.

Original processing notes: Counts of TCRs in each sample centred on a median of 95,638 and extended from approximately 20,000 to 700,000. TCRdb recomputed calls from the RACE reads with MiXCR, one row per CDR3 protein. TCRdb, not the original authors, processed these V and J calls. The sample records about 98,000 distinct CDR3 sequences, less than 14% being singletons. Noted time point: pre-sensitization, week 0. Treatment noted: therapeutic diphenylcyclopropenone sensitization with weekly scalp DPC. Trimming removed 2 bases from V and 7 bases from J, with 17 bases in between. The CDR3 has 15 amino acids. Germline CDR1 and CDR2: SGHAT and FQNNGV.

V usage is TRBV11-2 and J usage is TRBJ1-1; the D gene is possibly TRBD1 (5 bases). This sequence originates from a woman aged 60-70 years with alopecia areata. Some clones in this sample may be carry-over from other donors' samples. The specimen was whole blood, collected in connection with sensitization to the hapten diphenylcyclopropenone (DPC). The CDR3 is CASSLKGSGSLEAFF. DNA for the CDR3: TGTGCCAGCAGCTTAAAGGGGTCGGGCAGCCTTGAAGCTTTCTTT.